This T cell receptor (beta chain) was identified in a study of T cell responses to AZD1222 COVID-19 vaccine. Findings and limits, study-wide: Among vaccine-associated CD4 TCRs, coverage spanned spike, with dominance at 160-218 and 743-854. Nearly half of spike-specific TCRs reportedly target variant regions that are unmutated in the B.1.351 and B.1.1.7 variants.

The assay was immunoSEQ multiplex PCR, and TCRdb's table has in-frame clones only and misses some. The sample has 50,000 to 65,000 clones; around nine tenths are singletons. Remarks on this clone: Its target is not known.

The CDR3 extends over 13 amino acids. Deletions cut 6 bases from V and 0 bases from J, with 9 bases between. The receptor's source is an adult in good health. Specimen: peripheral blood, collected on day 0 of AZD1222 vaccination. The V gene is TRBV12-3 or TRBV12-4, the J gene TRBJ2-7, with D perhaps TRBD2 (6 bases). The CDR3 spells CASSPGGSYEQYF. The CDR3 DNA reads TGTGCCAGCAGCCCCGGGGGCTCCTACGAGCAGTACTTC.